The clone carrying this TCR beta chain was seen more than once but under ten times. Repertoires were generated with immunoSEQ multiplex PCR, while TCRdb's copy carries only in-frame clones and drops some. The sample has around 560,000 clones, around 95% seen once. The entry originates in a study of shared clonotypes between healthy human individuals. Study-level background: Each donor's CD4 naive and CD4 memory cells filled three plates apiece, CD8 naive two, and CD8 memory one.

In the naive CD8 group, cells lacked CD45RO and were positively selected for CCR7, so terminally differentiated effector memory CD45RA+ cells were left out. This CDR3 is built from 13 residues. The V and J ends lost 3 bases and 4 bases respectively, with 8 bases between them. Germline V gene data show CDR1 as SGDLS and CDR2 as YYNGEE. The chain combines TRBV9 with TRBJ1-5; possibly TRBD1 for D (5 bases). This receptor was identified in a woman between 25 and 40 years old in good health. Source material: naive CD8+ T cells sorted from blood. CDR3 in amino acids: CASSGGGNQPQHF. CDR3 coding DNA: TGTGCCAGCAGCGGTGGGGGGAATCAGCCCCAGCATTTT.